Following are 21 T cell receptor beta chains from one sample sequenced in a study of blood T cell repertoires in COVID-19. Generated by immunoSEQ multiplex PCR, the TCRdb table keeps only in-frame clones and is missing some. This table has roughly 150,000 clones, more than 70% appearing once. The sample comprised peripheral blood. All receptors derive from a woman aged 80 or over with active or convalescent COVID-19.

V gene TRBV5-4 combines with J gene TRBJ2-1; 7 nucleotides line up with TRBD2. The V gene's germline CDR1 is SGHNT and CDR2 YYREEE (reference sequence). CDR3 size: 14 residues. The V segment lost 3 bases and the J segment 6 bases; nucleotides outside the gene matches: 6. The CDR3 is CASSSPRTSNEQFF. The CDR3, as DNA: TGTGCCAGCAGCTCTCCGAGGACTAGCAATGAGCAGTTCTTC. The full variable domain, in which reference TRBV5-4 and TRBJ2-1 provide the parts outside the CDR3, is ETGVTQSPTHLIKTRGQQVTLRCSSQSGHNTVSWYQQALGQGPQFIFQYYREEENGRGNFPPRFSGLQFPNYSSELNVNALELDDSALYLCASSSPRTSNEQFFGPGTRLTVL.

The chain joins TRBV7-3 to TRBJ2-3, with 13 bases that match TRBD2. V shed 2 bases, J shed 1 base, and the junction held 0 bases outside the gene matches. Germline loops: CDR1 SGHTA, CDR2 FQGTGA. The CDR3 totals 16 residues. The CDR3 DNA reads as TGTGCCAGCAGCTTAGGGACTAGCGGGGGCACAGATACGCAGTATTTT. This sequence encodes CASSLGTSGGTDTQYF.

The CDR3 loop reads CASSEPWDRGSSYEQYF. The CDR3 bases are TGTGCCAGCAGTGAGCCGTGGGACAGGGGGAGCTCCTACGAGCAGTACTTC. The chain couples TRBV27 to TRBJ2-7; 11 bases align to TRBD1. The CDR3 is 17 amino acids. Germline V lookup: CDR1 MNHEY, CDR2 SMNVEV (reference sequence). The V gene end was trimmed by 5 bases and the J gene end by 0 bases; junction bases not matched to a gene: 9.

The chain couples TRBV9 to TRBJ1-3; unclear D gene. The CDR3 contains 19 residues. Germline CDR1 reads SGDLS; CDR2 reads YYNGEE. Trimming took 0 bases from V and 4 from J, leaving 23 bases between them. The CDR3 sequence is CASSVAGWWEPVEGNTIYF. For the CDR3, the DNA is TGTGCCAGCAGCGTAGCTGGTTGGTGGGAGCCCGTCGAGGGAAACACCATATATTTT.

This rearrangement joins TRBV3-1 (or the pseudogene TRBV3-2) to TRBJ2-1; D is uncertain. This CDR3 region has 14 residues. Germline CDR1 and CDR2: LGHDT and YNNKEL (reference sequence). Trimming shortened V by 0 bases and J by 0 bases, and 3 bases separated the two germline ends. The CDR3 DNA reads TGTGCCAGCAGCCAAGAGAGCTCCTACAATGAGCAGTTCTTC. This codes for CASSQESSYNEQFF.

The rearrangement uses TRBV11-3 and TRBJ2-2, with D hard to call. The germline V gene has CDR1 SGHNT and CDR2 YENEEA. This CDR3 comprises 13 residues. V gave up 5 bases and J gave up 7 bases, with 11 bases separating them. The CDR3 region has the DNA TGTGCCAGCAGCCCCAACCCTAGCGGGGAGCTGTTTTTT. Translating gives CASSPNPSGELFF.

This rearrangement joins TRBV6-5 to TRBJ2-5, with 7 positions matching TRBD1. Germline V gene sequence: CDR1 MNHEY, CDR2 SVGAGI. The V and J ends lost 2 bases and 2 bases, in that order; junction bases with no gene match: 5. The CDR3 covers 15 residues. The CDR3 loop reads CASSYKGGQQETQYF. Here the CDR3 DNA reads TGTGCCAGCAGTTACAAAGGGGGACAGCAAGAGACCCAGTACTTC.

This chain connects TRBV2 to TRBJ2-7; 10 bases line up with TRBD1. The CDR3 length is 16 residues. J gave up 6 bases and V 6 bases, and 14 bases lay outside the gene matches. CDR1 SNHLY and CDR2 FYNNEI come from the germline V gene. The CDR3 loop reads CASSQSFRDRGGEQYF. The CDR3 nucleotides are TGTGCCAGCAGCCAGAGTTTCCGGGACAGGGGTGGCGAGCAGTACTTC.

The chain carries TRBV3-1 (or the pseudogene TRBV3-2) and TRBJ2-5, with unresolved D. This CDR3 is 12 amino acids long. Germline V gene sequence: CDR1 LGHDT, CDR2 YNNKEL (reference sequence). V lost 6 bases and J lost 5, with 10 bases in between. CDR3 protein: CASSRLSETQYF. The CDR3 DNA follows: TGTGCCAGCAGTCGTTTATCGGAGACCCAGTACTTC.

This chain uses TRBV9 with TRBJ2-5; D is perhaps TRBD2 (6 bases). Trimming removed 0 bases from V and 9 bases from J, with 12 bases in between. The CDR3 extends over 13 amino acids. The germline gives CDR1 SGDLS, CDR2 YYNGEE. The CDR3 bases are TGTGCCAGCAGCGTAGAGGGAGGCAGAGCCCAGTACTTC. Protein sequence: CASSVEGGRAQYF.

This chain uses TRBV19 with TRBJ2-7; 9 bases agree with TRBD2. CDR3 length: 14 amino acids. CDR1 is LNHDA, CDR2 SQIVND, per germline (reference sequence). With 8 bases clipped from V and 3 bases from J, the junction kept 8 bases outside the gene matches. The CDR3 reads CASSTGTSSYEQYF. The CDR3 DNA is TGTGCCAGTTCCACCGGGACTAGCAGCTACGAGCAGTACTTC.

The chain employs TRBV9 and TRBJ2-1; 10 nucleotides agree with TRBD2. This CDR3 contains 17 residues. The junction had 7 bases not matched to a gene; V was cut back by 4 bases and J by 0 bases. CDR1 is SGDLS and CDR2 is YYNGEE in the germline V gene. CDR3: CASSPWTSGGSYNEQFF. CDR3 nucleotides: TGTGCCAGCAGCCCCTGGACTAGCGGAGGCTCCTACAATGAGCAGTTCTTC.

The rearrangement joins TRBV9 to TRBJ1-2; D gene ambiguous. Germline V gives CDR1 SGDLS, CDR2 YYNGEE. CDR3 length: 15 amino acids. V dropped 3 bases and J dropped 0 bases, with 12 bases sitting between them. CDR3 sequence reads: CASSAEVGANYGYTF. The CDR3 region has the DNA TGTGCCAGCAGCGCGGAGGTTGGAGCTAACTATGGCTACACCTTC.

The rearrangement uses TRBV2 and TRBJ2-3; the D gene is possibly TRBD1 (6 bases). The CDR3 is 14 residues long. V was trimmed by 8 bases and J by 3 bases, leaving 15 bases between them. Germline V gene data show CDR1 as SNHLY and CDR2 as FYNNEI. The CDR3 sequence: CASRDIRRTDTQYF. As DNA, the CDR3 is TGTGCCAGCCGGGACATAAGGAGGACAGATACGCAGTATTTT.

This clone was observed once. The CDR3 nucleotides are TGTGCCATCAGTGACCCGGGACAGGGCCTAGAGACCCAGTACTTC. Translating gives CAISDPGQGLETQYF. The chain uses TRBV10-3 and TRBJ2-5; 9 bases are shared with TRBD1. With V trimmed by 3 bases and J by 4 bases, 6 bases remained unmatched. The CDR3 is made up of 15 amino acids. Germline CDR1 is ENHRY and CDR2 is SYGVKD.

This chain connects TRBV20-1 to TRBJ2-1; 8 bases match TRBD1. The CDR3 loop spans 19 amino acids. Germline trimming cut 3 bases from V and 2 bases from J; bases unmatched to any gene: 18. Germline V gives CDR1 DFQATT, CDR2 SNEGSKA (reference sequence). CDR3 in amino acids: CSASRRTARGRLTYNEQFF. CDR3 nucleotide sequence: TGCAGTGCTAGTAGGAGGACCGCCAGGGGGCGCCTCACCTACAATGAGCAGTTCTTC.

This clone has only one observation. V and J are TRBV5-1 and TRBJ1-1; tentatively, D is TRBD1 (5 bases). Germline loops: CDR1 SGHRS, CDR2 YFSETQ. Trimming removed 0 bases at V and 11 bases at J, with 23 bases between. The CDR3 sequence is 16 residues long. CDR3 nucleotide sequence: TGCGCCAGCAGCTTGGCCGCACTCCGGGACGCCGGAGGGGCTTTCTTT. It translates to CASSLAALRDAGGAFF.

The chain has TRBV5-1 and TRBJ2-3; TRBD2 matches at 9 bases. After removal of 4 bases from V and 0 bases from J, the junction contained 3 bases not matched to a gene. Germline loops: CDR1 SGHRS, CDR2 YFSETQ. CDR3 length: 15 amino acids. The DNA of the CDR3 is TGCGCCAGCAGCCCCGGGACTAGCAGCACAGATACGCAGTATTTT. This translates into CASSPGTSSTDTQYF.

The chain joins TRBV27 to TRBJ1-1; 10 bases line up with TRBD1. The CDR3 is 14 residues long. Germline V gene data show CDR1 as MNHEY and CDR2 as SMNVEV (reference sequence). V was clipped by 4 bases and J by 7 bases; unmatched bases: 6. The CDR3 DNA reads TGTGCCAGCAGTTCTTACGGGACAGGGGTTGAAGCTTTCTTT. It encodes CASSSYGTGVEAFF.

This clone was seen a single time. This rearrangement joins TRBV18 to TRBJ2-3, with D perhaps matching TRBD1 (7 bases). The germline CDR1 and CDR2 sequences are KGHSH and LQKENI. Trimming pared 6 bases from V and 0 bases from J, leaving 13 bases between. The CDR3 runs 15 residues. The CDR3 sequence: CASSRDSRSTDTQYF. DNA for the CDR3: TGTGCCAGCTCGCGGGACAGCCGAAGCACAGATACGCAGTATTTT.

V gene TRBV5-1 combines with J gene TRBJ2-1; a weak D match, TRBD2 (5 bases). Germline V lookup: CDR1 SGHRS, CDR2 YFSETQ. CDR3 length equals 13 residues. V dropped 4 bases and J dropped 3 bases, with 8 bases sitting between them. The DNA of the CDR3 is TGCGCCAGCAGCGAACGGGACTACAATGAGCAGTTCTTC. It yields the protein CASSERDYNEQFF.